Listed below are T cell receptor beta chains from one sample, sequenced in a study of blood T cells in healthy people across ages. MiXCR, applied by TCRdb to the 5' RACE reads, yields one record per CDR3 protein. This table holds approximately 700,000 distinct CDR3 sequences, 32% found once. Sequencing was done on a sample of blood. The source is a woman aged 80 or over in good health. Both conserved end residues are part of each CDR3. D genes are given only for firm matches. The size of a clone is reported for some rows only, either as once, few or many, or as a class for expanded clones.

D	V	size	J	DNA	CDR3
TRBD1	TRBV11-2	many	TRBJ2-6	TGTGCCAGCACCCGGACAGGGTTTAGCTCTGGGGCCAACGTCCTGACTTTC	CASTRTGFSSGANVLTF
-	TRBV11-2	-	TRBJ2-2	TGTGCCAGCAGACTACCCCCGGGGGCATCCGGGGAGCTGTTTTTT	CASRLPPGASGELFF
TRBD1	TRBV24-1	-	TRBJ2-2	TGTGCCACCAGTGTTAGGACAGGGGGCACCGGGGAGCTGTTTTTT	CATSVRTGGTGELFF
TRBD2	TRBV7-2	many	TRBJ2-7	TGTGCCAGCAGCTTAGGGGCGGGAGGAGGCGAGCAGTACTTC	CASSLGAGGGEQYF
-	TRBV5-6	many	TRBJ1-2	TGTGCCAGCAGCTTGGAAAGGCATAACTATGGCTACACCTTC	CASSLERHNYGYTF
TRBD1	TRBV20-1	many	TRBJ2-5	TGCAGTGCTCCGACAGGGGTGGAAGAGACCCAGTACTTC	CSAPTGVEETQYF
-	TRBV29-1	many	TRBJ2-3	TGCAGCGTTGAAGACGGGTTGATCCCCGGCACAGATACGCAGTATTTT	CSVEDGLIPGTDTQYF
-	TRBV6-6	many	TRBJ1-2	TGTGCCAGCAGTTACTCCAAGGACCCCCGGGGGGATGGCTACACCTTC	CASSYSKDPRGDGYTF
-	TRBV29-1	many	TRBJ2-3	TGCAGCGTTGAGAGGGGGGGAGATACGCAGTATTTT	CSVERGGDTQYF
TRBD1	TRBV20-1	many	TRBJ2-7	TGCAGTGCTAGAGACCCGACAGGGAGCTCCTACGAGCAGTACTTC	CSARDPTGSSYEQYF
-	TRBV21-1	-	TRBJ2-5	TGTGCCAGCAGCGGGGGCCGGGCGAGAGTAGAGACCCAGTACTTC	CASSGGRARVETQYF